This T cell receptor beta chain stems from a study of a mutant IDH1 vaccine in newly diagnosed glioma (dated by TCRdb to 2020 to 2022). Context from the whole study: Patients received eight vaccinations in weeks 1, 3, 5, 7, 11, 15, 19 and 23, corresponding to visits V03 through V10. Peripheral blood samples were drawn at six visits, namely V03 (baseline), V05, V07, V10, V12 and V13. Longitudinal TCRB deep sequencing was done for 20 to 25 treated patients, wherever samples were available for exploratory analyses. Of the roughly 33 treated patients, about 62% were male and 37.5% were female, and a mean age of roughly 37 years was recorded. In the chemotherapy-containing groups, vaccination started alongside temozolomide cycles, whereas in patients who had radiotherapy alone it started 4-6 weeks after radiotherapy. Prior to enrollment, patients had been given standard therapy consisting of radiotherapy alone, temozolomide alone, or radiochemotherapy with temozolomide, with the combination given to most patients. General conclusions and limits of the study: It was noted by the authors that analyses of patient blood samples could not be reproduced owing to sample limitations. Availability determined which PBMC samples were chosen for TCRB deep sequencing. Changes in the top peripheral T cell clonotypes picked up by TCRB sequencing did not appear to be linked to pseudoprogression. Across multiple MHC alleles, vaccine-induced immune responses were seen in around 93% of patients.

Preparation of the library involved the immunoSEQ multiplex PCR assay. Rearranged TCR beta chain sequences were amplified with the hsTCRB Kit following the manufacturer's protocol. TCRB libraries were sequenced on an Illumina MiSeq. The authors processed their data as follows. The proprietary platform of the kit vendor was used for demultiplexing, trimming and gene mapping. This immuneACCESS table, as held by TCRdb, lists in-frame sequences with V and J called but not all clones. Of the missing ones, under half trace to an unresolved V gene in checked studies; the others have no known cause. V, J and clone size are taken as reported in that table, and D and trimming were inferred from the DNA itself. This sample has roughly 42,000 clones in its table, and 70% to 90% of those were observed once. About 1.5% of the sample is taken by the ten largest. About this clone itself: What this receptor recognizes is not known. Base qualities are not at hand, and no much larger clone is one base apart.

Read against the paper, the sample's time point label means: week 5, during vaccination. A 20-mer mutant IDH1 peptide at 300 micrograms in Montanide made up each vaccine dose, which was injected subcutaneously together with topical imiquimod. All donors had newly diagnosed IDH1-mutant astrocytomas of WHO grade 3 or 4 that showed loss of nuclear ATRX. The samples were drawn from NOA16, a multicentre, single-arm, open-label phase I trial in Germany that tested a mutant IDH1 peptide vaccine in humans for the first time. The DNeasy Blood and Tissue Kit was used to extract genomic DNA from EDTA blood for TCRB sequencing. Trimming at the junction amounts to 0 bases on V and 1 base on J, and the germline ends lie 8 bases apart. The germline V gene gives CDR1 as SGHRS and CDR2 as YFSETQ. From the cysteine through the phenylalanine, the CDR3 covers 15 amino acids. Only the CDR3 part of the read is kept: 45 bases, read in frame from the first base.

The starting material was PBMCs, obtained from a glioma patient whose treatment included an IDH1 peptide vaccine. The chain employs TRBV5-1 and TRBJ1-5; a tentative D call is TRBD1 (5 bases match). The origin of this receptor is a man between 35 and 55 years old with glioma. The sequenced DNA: TGCGCCAGCAGCTTGGAAGGGGTGAGCAATCAGCCCCAGCATTTT. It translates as CASSLEGVSNQPQHF.